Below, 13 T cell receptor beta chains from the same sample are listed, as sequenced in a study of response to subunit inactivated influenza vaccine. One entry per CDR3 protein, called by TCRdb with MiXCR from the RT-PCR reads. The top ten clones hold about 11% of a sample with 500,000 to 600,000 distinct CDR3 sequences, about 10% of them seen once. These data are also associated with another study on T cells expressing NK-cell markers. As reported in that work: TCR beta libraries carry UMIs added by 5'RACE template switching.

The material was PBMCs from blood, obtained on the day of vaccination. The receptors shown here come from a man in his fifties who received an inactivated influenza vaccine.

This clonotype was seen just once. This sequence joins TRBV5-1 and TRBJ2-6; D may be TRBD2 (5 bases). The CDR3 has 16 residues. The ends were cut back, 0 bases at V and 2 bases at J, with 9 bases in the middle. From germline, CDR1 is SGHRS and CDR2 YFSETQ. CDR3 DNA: TGCGCCAGCAGCTTGGTTGGGGAGCCTGGGGCCAACGTCCTGACTTTC. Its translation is CASSLVGEPGANVLTF.

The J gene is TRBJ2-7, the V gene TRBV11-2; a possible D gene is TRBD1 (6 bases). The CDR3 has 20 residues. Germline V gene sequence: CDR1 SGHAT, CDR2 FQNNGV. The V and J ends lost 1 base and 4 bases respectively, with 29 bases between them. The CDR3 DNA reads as TGTGCCAGCAGCTTAGGCCCCCCCTCGAGGGACGGGACATTTATGTACGAGCAGTACTTC. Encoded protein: CASSLGPPSRDGTFMYEQYF. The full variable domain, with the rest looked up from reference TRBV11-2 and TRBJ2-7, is EAGVAQSPRYKIIEKRQSVAFWCNPISGHATLYWYQQILGQGPKLLIQFQNNGVVDDSQLPKDRFSAERLKGVDSTLKIQPAKLEDSAVYLCASSLGPPSRDGTFMYEQYFGPGTRLTVT.

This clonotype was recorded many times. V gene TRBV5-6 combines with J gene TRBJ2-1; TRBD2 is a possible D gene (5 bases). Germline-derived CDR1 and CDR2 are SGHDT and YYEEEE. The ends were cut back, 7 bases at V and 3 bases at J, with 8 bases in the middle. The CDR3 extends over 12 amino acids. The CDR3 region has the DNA TGTGCCAGCTTCCGGGACTACAATGAGCAGTTCTTC. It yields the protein CASFRDYNEQFF.

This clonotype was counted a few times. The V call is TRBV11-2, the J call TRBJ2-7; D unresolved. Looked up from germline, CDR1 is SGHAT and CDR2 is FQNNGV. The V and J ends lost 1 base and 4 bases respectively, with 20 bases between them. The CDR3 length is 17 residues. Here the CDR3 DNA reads TGTGCCAGCAGCTTAGTAGCCAGACACGTATCAGGTTACGAGCAGTACTTC. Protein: CASSLVARHVSGYEQYF.

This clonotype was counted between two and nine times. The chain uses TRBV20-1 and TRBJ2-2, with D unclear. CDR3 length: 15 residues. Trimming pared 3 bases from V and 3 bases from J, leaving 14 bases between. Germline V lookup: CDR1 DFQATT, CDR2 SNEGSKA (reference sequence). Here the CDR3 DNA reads TGCAGTGCTAGTATTGTGGGAATGGACACCGGGGAGCTGTTTTTT. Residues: CSASIVGMDTGELFF.

CDR3 in DNA: TGTGCCAGCAGCGTAGGAAGGACAGGGGCGACAGATACGCAGTATTTT. Protein product: CASSVGRTGATDTQYF. The genes are TRBV9 and TRBJ2-3; 9 bases align to TRBD1. The germline V gene encodes CDR1 SGDLS and CDR2 YYNGEE. This CDR3 is built from 16 residues. The junction had 5 bases not matched to a gene; V was cut back by 0 bases and J by 3 bases. Drawing the rest from reference TRBV9 and TRBJ2-3, the complete variable domain is DSGVTQTPKHLITATGQRVTLRCSPRSGDLSVYWYQQSLDQGLQFLIQYYNGEERAKGNILERFSAQQFPDLHSELNLSSLELGDSALYFCASSVGRTGATDTQYFGPGTRLTVL.

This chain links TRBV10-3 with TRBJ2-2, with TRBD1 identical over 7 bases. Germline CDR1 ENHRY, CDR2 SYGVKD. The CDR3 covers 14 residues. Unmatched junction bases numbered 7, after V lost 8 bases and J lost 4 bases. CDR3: CAIGRGKITGELFF. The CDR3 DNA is TGTGCCATCGGCAGGGGGAAAATCACCGGGGAGCTGTTTTTT.

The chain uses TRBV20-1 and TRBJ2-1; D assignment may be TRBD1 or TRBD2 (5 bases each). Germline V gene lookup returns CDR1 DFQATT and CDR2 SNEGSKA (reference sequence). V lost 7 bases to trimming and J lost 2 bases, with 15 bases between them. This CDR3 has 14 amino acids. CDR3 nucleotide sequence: TGCAGTGGTGACCGGGACGGAGCCTACAATGAGCAGTTCTTC. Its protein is CSGDRDGAYNEQFF.

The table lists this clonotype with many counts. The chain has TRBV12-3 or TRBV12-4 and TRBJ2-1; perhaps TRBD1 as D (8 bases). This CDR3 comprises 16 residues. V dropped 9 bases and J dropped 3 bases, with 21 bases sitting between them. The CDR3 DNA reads TGTGCCAGTCAGGGGGCGTTGGTAGCGGGCTACAATGAGCAGTTCTTC. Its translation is CASQGALVAGYNEQFF.

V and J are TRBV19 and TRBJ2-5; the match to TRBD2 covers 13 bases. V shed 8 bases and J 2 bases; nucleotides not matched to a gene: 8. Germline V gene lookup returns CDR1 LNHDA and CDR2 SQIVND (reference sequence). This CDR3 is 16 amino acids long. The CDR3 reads CASSPGTSGEQETQYF. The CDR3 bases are TGTGCCAGTTCCCCCGGGACTAGCGGGGAACAAGAGACCCAGTACTTC. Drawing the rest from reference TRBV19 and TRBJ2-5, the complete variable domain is DGGITQSPKYLFRKEGQNVTLSCEQNLNHDAMYWYRQDPGQGLRLIYYSQIVNDFQKGDIAEGYSVSREKKESFPLTVTSAQKNPTAFYLCASSPGTSGEQETQYFGPGTRLLVL.

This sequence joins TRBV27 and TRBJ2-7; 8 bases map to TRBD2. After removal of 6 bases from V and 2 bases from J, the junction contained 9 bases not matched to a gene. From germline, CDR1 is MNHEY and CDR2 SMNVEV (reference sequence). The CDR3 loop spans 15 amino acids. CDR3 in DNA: TGTGCCAGCAGCCCAACTGCGGGGGGTGCCTACGAGCAGTACTTC. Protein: CASSPTAGGAYEQYF.

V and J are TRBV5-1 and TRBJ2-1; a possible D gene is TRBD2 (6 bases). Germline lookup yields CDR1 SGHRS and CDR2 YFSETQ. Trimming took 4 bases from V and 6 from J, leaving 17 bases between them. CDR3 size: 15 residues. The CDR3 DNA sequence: TGCGCCAGCAGCGTTCCGCTAGCGCGCGCCAATGAGCAGTTCTTC. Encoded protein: CASSVPLARANEQFF.

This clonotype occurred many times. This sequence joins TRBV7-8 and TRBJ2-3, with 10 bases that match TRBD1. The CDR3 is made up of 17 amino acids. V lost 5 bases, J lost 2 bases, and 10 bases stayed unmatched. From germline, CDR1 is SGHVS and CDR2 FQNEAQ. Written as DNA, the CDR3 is TGTGCCAGCAGCCCCCATCGGGACAGGGGTGCCACAGATACGCAGTATTTT. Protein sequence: CASSPHRDRGATDTQYF.